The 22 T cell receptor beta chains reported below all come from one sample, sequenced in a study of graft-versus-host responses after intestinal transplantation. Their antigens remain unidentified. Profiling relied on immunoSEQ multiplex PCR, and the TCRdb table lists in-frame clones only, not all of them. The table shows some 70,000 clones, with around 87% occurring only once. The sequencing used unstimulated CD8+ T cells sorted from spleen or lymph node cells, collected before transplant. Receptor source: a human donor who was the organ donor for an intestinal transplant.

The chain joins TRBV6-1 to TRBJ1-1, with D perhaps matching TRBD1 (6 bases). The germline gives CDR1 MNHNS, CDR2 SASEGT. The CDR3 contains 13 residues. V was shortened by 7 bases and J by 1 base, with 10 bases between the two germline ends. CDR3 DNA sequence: TGTGCCAGCACCAGGACAGAGAACACTGAAGCTTTCTTT. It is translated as CASTRTENTEAFF.

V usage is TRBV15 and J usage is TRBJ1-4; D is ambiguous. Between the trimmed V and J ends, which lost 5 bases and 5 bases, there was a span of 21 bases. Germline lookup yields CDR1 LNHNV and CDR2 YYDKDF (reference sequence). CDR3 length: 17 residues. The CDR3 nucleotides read TGTGCCACCAGCGGGCTATACCAACCTGCCCCGAATGAAAAACTGTTTTTT. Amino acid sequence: CATSGLYQPAPNEKLFF.

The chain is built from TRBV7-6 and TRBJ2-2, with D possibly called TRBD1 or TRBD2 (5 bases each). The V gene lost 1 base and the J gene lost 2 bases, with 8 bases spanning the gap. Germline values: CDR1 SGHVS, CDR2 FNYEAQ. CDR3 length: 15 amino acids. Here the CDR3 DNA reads TGTGCCAGCAGCTTAGAAGGGACCAACACCGGGGAGCTGTTTTTT. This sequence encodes CASSLEGTNTGELFF.

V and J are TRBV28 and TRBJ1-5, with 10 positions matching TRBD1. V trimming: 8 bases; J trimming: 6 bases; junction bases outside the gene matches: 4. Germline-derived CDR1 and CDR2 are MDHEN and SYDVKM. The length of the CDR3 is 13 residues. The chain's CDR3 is CASSGQGSQPQHF. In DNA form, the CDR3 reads TGTGCCAGCTCGGGACAGGGGAGTCAGCCCCAGCATTTT.

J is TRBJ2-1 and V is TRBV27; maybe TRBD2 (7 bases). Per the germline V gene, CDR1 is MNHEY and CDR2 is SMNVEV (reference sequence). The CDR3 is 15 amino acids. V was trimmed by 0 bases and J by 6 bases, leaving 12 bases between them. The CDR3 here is CASSLSAGAPNEQFF. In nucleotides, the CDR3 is TGTGCCAGCAGTTTATCGGCGGGGGCACCCAATGAGCAGTTCTTC.

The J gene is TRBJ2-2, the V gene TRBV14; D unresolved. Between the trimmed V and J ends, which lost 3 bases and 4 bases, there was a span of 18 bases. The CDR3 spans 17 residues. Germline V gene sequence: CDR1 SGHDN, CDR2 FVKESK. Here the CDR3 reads CASSHYHIEGSTGELFF. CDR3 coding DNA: TGTGCCAGCAGCCACTACCACATAGAAGGAAGCACCGGGGAGCTGTTTTTT.

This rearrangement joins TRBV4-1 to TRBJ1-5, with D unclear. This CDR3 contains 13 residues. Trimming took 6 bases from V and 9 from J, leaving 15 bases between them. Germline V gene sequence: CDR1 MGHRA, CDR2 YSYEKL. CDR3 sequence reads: CASSPTLGGPQHF. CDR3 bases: TGCGCCAGCAGTCCCACCTTGGGAGGGCCCCAGCATTTT.

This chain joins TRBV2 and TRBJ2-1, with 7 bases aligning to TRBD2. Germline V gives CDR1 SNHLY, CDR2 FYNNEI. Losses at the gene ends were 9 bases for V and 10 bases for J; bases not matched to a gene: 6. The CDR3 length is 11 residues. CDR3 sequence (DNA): TGTGCCAGTTCTAGCGGACTAGAGCAGTTCTTC. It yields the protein CASSSGLEQFF.

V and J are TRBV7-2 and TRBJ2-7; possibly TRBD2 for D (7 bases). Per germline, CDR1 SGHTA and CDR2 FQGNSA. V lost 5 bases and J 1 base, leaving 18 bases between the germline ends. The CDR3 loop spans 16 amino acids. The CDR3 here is CASSLISGGPSYEQYF. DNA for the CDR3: TGTGCCAGCAGCCTAATCTCGGGGGGCCCATCCTACGAGCAGTACTTC.

The CDR3 nucleotides read TGTGCCAGCAGCCAAGAGGAGACAGGGGCCTACGAGCAGTACTTC. As protein: CASSQEETGAYEQYF. The chain has TRBV4-2 and TRBJ2-7, with 8 bases fitting TRBD1. The ends lost 0 bases at V and 2 bases at J; junction bases unmatched: 3. The CDR3 is 15 amino acids. The germline gives CDR1 LGHNA, CDR2 YNFKEQ.

Here the CDR3 DNA reads TGCGCCAGCGGTGCAGGGGTGAACACTGAAGCTTTCTTT. Residues: CASGAGVNTEAFF. The rearrangement joins TRBV5-1 to TRBJ1-1; weak D call: TRBD1 (6 bases). The CDR3 totals 13 residues. Trimming pared 7 bases from V and 0 bases from J, leaving 10 bases between. Germline CDR1 and CDR2: SGHRS and YFSETQ.

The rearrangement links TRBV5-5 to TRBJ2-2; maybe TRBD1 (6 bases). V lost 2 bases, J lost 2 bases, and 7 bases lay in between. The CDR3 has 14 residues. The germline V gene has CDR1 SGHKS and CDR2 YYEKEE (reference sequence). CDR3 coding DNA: TGTGCCAGCAGCTTCAGGGGTAACACCGGGGAGCTGTTTTTT. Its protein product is CASSFRGNTGELFF.

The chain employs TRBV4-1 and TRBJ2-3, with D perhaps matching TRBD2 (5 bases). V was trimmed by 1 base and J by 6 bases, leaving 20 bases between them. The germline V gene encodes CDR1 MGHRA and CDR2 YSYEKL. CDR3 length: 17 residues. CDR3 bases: TGCGCCAGCAGCCAAGCCGGGCAGCCGGGGTGGATGGATACGCAGTATTTT. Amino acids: CASSQAGQPGWMDTQYF.

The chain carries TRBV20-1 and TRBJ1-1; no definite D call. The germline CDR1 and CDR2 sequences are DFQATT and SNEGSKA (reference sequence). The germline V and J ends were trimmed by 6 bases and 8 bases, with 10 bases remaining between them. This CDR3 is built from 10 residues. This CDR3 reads CSATPGEAFF. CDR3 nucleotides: TGCAGTGCCACACCGGGCGAAGCTTTCTTT.

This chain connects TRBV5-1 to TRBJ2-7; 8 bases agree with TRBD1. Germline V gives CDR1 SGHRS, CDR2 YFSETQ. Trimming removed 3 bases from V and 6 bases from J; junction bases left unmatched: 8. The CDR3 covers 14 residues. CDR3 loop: CASSSSQGAFEQYF. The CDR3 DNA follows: TGCGCCAGCAGCTCGTCGCAGGGGGCGTTCGAGCAGTACTTC.

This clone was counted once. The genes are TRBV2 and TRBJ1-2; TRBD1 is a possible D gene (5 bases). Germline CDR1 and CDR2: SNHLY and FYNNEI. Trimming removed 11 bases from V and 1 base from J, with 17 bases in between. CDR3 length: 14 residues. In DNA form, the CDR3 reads TGTGCCGCCCGGGACGGGGACTTTAACTATGGCTACACCTTC. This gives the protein CAARDGDFNYGYTF.

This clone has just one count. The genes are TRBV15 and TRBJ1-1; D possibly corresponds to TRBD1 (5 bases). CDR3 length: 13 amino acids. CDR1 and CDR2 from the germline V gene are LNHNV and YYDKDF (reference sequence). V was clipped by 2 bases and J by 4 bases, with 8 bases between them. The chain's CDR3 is CATSRWRGTEAFF. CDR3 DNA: TGTGCCACCAGCAGATGGAGGGGCACTGAAGCTTTCTTT.

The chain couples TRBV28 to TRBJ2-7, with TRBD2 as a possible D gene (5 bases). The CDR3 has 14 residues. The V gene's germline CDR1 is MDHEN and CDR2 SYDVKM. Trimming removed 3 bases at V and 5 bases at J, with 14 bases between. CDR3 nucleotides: TGTGCCAGCAGTTTTACGGGGTTGTTGAACGAGCAGTACTTC. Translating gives CASSFTGLLNEQYF.

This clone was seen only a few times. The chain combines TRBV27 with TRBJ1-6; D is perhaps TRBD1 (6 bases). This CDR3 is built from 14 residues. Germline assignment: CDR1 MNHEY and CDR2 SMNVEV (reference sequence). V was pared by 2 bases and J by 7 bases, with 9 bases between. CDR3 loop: CASSLRGSNSPLHF. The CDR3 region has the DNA TGTGCCAGCAGTTTAAGGGGGTCCAATTCACCCCTCCACTTT.

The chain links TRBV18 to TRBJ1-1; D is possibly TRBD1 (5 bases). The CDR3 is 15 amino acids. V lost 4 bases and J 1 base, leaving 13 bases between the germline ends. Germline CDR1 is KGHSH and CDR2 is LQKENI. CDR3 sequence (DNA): TGTGCCAGCTCACGGGACGAACTCCCGAACACTGAAGCTTTCTTT. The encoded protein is CASSRDELPNTEAFF. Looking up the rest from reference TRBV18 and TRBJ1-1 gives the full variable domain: NAGVMQNPRHLVRRRGQEARLRCSPMKGHSHVYWYRQLPEEGLKFMVYLQKENIIDESGMPKERFSAEFPKEGPSILRIQQVVRGDSAAYFCASSRDELPNTEAFFGQGTRLTVV.

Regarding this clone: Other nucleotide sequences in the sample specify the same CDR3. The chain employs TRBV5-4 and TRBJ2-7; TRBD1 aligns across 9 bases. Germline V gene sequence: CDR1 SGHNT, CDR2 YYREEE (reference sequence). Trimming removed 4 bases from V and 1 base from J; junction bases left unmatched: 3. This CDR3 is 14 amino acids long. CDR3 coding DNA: TGTGCCAGCAGCCCCGGACAGGGGTCCTACGAGCAGTACTTC. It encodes CASSPGQGSYEQYF.

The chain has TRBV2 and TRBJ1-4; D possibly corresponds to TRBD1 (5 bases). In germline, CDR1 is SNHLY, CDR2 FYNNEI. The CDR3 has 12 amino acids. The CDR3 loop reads CAPGDGNEKLFF. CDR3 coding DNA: TGTGCTCCGGGGGACGGTAATGAAAAACTGTTTTTT.